This T cell receptor (beta chain) was retrieved from a study of blood T cell repertoires in COVID-19. On the study more broadly: The United States, Italy and Spain provided the acute and convalescent COVID-19 samples.

Authors' methods: Reference gene primer amplification gave nucleated cell count estimates. Repertoires were generated with immunoSEQ multiplex PCR, while TCRdb's copy carries only in-frame clones and drops some. The V and J calls and clone size were taken over from that table, and D and trimming were inferred from the DNA. The sample holds some 180,000 clones, 60% to 80% seen once. The CDR3 loop spans 14 amino acids. The junction had 5 bases not matched to a gene; V was cut back by 6 bases and J by 1 base. Looked up from germline, CDR1 is SGHRS and CDR2 is YFSETQ. Sequenced sample: PBMCs or T cells enriched from blood (not recorded which). The receptor comes from a man between 60 and 70 years old who had been exposed to COVID-19. The gene calls are TRBV5-1 and TRBJ1-1, with 8 bases that match TRBD1. CDR3 DNA: TGCGCCAGCAACCTTGGACAGGGGAACACTGAAGCTTTCTTT. Its protein is CASNLGQGNTEAFF.